The 23 T cell receptor beta chains below all came from one sample that was sequenced in a study of blood T cells in healthy people across ages. It was with a sample-barcoded 5' primer and a J-beta primer mix that a second PCR of roughly 7 to 12 cycles was run. MiXCR, applied by TCRdb to the 5' RACE reads, yields one record per CDR3 protein. The data contain roughly 1.4 million distinct CDR3 sequences, approximately 59% of them singletons. Sample: blood. The receptor set was obtained from a man between 18 and 29 years old in good health.

The chain joins TRBV2 to TRBJ2-1; 8 positions match TRBD2. With 5 bases clipped from V and 9 bases from J, the junction kept 9 bases outside the gene matches. CDR3 length: 14 residues. CDR1 is SNHLY, CDR2 FYNNEI, per germline. CDR3 sequence (DNA): TGTGCCAGCAGTCGAGCGGGGGCCCCAGGTGAGCAGTTCTTC. This translates into CASSRAGAPGEQFF.

The genes are TRBV20-1 and TRBJ2-1; 11 nucleotides agree with TRBD2. The CDR3 consists of 15 residues. The V gene end was trimmed by 5 bases and the J gene end by 8 bases; junction bases not matched to a gene: 11. Germline lookup yields CDR1 DFQATT and CDR2 SNEGSKA (reference sequence). The CDR3, as DNA: TGCAGTGCTCGTCCTAGCGGGAGGCGTTCGGATGAGCAGTTCTTC. It codes for CSARPSGRRSDEQFF.

The sample holds a few counts of this clonotype. The chain carries TRBV6-6 and TRBJ2-7; D gene unclear. The CDR3 covers 14 residues. The germline V gene has CDR1 MNHNY and CDR2 SVGAGI (reference sequence). Between the trimmed V and J ends, which lost 0 bases and 3 bases, there was a span of 9 bases. Here the CDR3 DNA reads TGTGCCAGCAGTTACTCGAGAGGATACTACGAGCAGTACTTC. Protein: CASSYSRGYYEQYF.

This chain joins TRBV20-1 and TRBJ2-1; no clear D. CDR1 and CDR2 (germline): DFQATT, SNEGSKA (reference sequence). This CDR3 spans 11 amino acids. V was clipped by 0 bases and J by 8 bases, with 5 bases between them. The CDR3 here is CSARESHEQFF. CDR3 bases: TGCAGTGCTAGAGAGTCTCATGAGCAGTTCTTC.

This clonotype appeared a few times. This chain connects TRBV29-1 to TRBJ2-3; the D is unclear. Trimming left V 3 bases short and J 3 bases short, with 13 bases between. Germline V gene lookup returns CDR1 SQVTM and CDR2 ANQGSEA. CDR3 length equals 14 residues. The CDR3 DNA sequence: TGCAGCGTTGACAGGCGTGGCTCGACAGATACGCAGTATTTT. Translated, it gives CSVDRRGSTDTQYF.

The chain recombines TRBV5-1 with TRBJ1-1; the D gene is possibly TRBD1 (5 bases). The CDR3 loop spans 15 amino acids. V was pared by 5 bases and J by 1 base, with 15 bases between. Per the germline V gene, CDR1 is SGHRS and CDR2 is YFSETQ. CDR3 sequence: CASRPVKGTNTEAFF. CDR3 nucleotides: TGCGCCAGCAGGCCCGTGAAGGGGACGAACACTGAAGCTTTCTTT.

V and J are TRBV27 and TRBJ2-4, with TRBD1 identical over 10 bases. CDR1 is MNHEY, CDR2 SMNVEV, per germline (reference sequence). This CDR3 region has 13 residues. V dropped 6 bases and J dropped 13; count of bases not matched to a gene: 9. The CDR3 spells CASSQWTGGDQYF. In DNA, the CDR3 is TGTGCCAGCAGCCAGTGGACAGGGGGAGACCAGTACTTC.

The V call is TRBV6-1, the J call TRBJ2-3, with 8 bases matching TRBD1. Germline CDR1 is MNHNS and CDR2 is SASEGT. The CDR3 contains 14 residues. Losses at the gene ends were 7 bases for V and 3 bases for J; bases not matched to a gene: 6. CDR3 sequence reads: CASKGDRLTDTQYF. CDR3 coding DNA: TGTGCCAGCAAAGGGGACAGGCTGACAGATACGCAGTATTTT.

This clonotype was picked up a small number of times. This chain joins TRBV7-6 and TRBJ2-3; the match to TRBD2 covers 11 bases. CDR1 and CDR2 from the germline V gene are SGHVS and FNYEAQ. This CDR3 has 17 amino acids. Losses at the gene ends were 5 bases for V and 2 bases for J; bases not matched to a gene: 9. CDR3 nucleotides: TGTGCCAGCAGCCCCGGGACTAGCGGCTTCTTCACAGATACGCAGTATTTT. Its translation: CASSPGTSGFFTDTQYF. Variable domain in full (rest from reference TRBV7-6 and TRBJ2-3): GAGVSQSPRYKVTKRGQDVALRCDPISGHVSLYWYRQALGQGPEFLTYFNYEAQQDKSGLPNDRFSAERPEGSISTLTIQRTEQRDSAMYRCASSPGTSGFFTDTQYFGPGTRLTVL.

As to this clonotype: A junction boundary mismatches the germline segment, possibly from a read error. V gene TRBV7-7 combines with J gene TRBJ2-7, with 8 positions matching TRBD1. The J call may be in error: the DNA end matches TRBJ2-5 better. Germline V gives CDR1 SSHAT, CDR2 FNYEAQ (reference sequence). This CDR3 spans 16 amino acids. The CDR3 bases are TGTGCTAGCAGCTTGCGGAGCGACAGGGGCGGGGAGACCCAGTACTTC. Translated, it gives CASSLRSDRGGETQYF.

This chain uses TRBV9 with TRBJ2-1, with 8 bases that match TRBD2. Germline V CDR1 and CDR2: SGDLS, YYNGEE. V was clipped by 4 bases and J by 7 bases; unmatched bases: 16. The CDR3 has 17 residues. The CDR3 spells CASSPKEAGRAWNEQFF. CDR3 DNA sequence: TGTGCCAGCAGCCCGAAGGAGGCCGGGAGGGCCTGGAATGAGCAGTTCTTC.

The table lists this clonotype with a count of one. V is TRBV7-9 and J is TRBJ1-6; D possibly corresponds to TRBD1 (6 bases). Germline V gives CDR1 SEHNR, CDR2 FQNEAQ (reference sequence). Trimming cost V 5 bases and J 15 bases, with 14 bases left between them. This CDR3 contains 12 residues. The DNA for the CDR3 is TGTGCCAGCAGCCGGGCCCAAGGGGGCCTCCACTTT. It is translated as CASSRAQGGLHF.

The genes are TRBV11-2 and TRBJ2-3, with D possibly called TRBD1 or TRBD2 (5 bases each). This CDR3 is 13 amino acids long. CDR1 is SGHAT, CDR2 FQNNGV, per germline. Trimming took 8 bases from V and 1 from J, leaving 10 bases between them. The CDR3 loop reads CASEWGRTDTQYF. The CDR3 DNA reads TGTGCCAGCGAGTGGGGACGCACAGATACGCAGTATTTT.

This clonotype was picked up a small number of times. The CDR3 reads CASSLSLGQVYEQYF. The CDR3 DNA reads TGTGCCAGCAGTTTGTCATTAGGACAAGTCTACGAGCAGTACTTC. V and J are TRBV27 and TRBJ2-7; weak D call: TRBD1 (5 bases). V was shortened by 3 bases and J by 3 bases, with 15 bases between the two germline ends. This CDR3 contains 15 residues. Germline V gene sequence: CDR1 MNHEY, CDR2 SMNVEV (reference sequence).

This chain connects TRBV20-1 to TRBJ2-3; perhaps TRBD2 as D (6 bases). CDR1 is DFQATT and CDR2 is SNEGSKA in the germline V gene (reference sequence). The CDR3 consists of 12 residues. Trimming stripped 6 bases from V and 2 bases from J, with 9 bases between. The CDR3 coding sequence is TGCAGTGCAAGGGACTTCACAGATACGCAGTATTTT. This translates into CSARDFTDTQYF.

This clonotype turned up a few times. V is TRBV7-9 and J is TRBJ2-5, with 10 bases fitting TRBD2. Germline values: CDR1 SEHNR, CDR2 FQNEAQ (reference sequence). The J segment lost 6 bases and the V segment lost 0 bases, leaving 10 bases of the junction unmatched. There are 17 residues in the CDR3. CDR3 in amino acids: CASSLATLAGDGKTQYF. CDR3 in DNA: TGTGCCAGCAGCTTAGCCACCCTAGCGGGAGATGGGAAGACCCAGTACTTC.

V and J are TRBV12-3 or TRBV12-4 and TRBJ2-3, with TRBD1 matching 10 bases. The CDR3 contains 18 residues. V shed 0 bases, J shed 3 bases, and the junction held 9 bases outside the gene matches. CDR3 DNA: TGTGCCAGCAGTTTAGCGACGGGACAGGGGTTTTTAACAGATACGCAGTATTTT. It is translated as CASSLATGQGFLTDTQYF.

The chain joins TRBV20-1 to TRBJ2-1; 8 bases fit TRBD1. The CDR3 runs 15 residues. Germline CDR1 DFQATT, CDR2 SNEGSKA (reference sequence). V lost 6 bases, J lost 0 bases, and 7 bases stayed unmatched. CDR3 loop: CSAPPGTGSYNEQFF. For the CDR3, the DNA is TGCAGTGCCCCCCCCGGGACAGGCTCCTACAATGAGCAGTTCTTC.

This clonotype was seen more than once but under ten times. CDR3 sequence reads: CASSERSGVSYEQYF. DNA of the CDR3: TGTGCCAGCAGTGAACGATCAGGGGTCTCCTACGAGCAGTACTTC. The chain recombines TRBV27 with TRBJ2-7; maybe TRBD1 (6 bases). V dropped 5 bases and J dropped 0 bases, with 14 bases sitting between them. This CDR3 has 15 amino acids. The V gene's germline CDR1 is MNHEY and CDR2 SMNVEV (reference sequence).

A few counts support this clonotype. The CDR3 DNA sequence: TGTGCCAGCAGTTTTACCAGAGCCTACGAGCAGTACTTC. Translated, it gives CASSFTRAYEQYF. The rearrangement joins TRBV12-3 or TRBV12-4 to TRBJ2-7; unclear D gene. V was clipped by 3 bases and J by 2 bases, with 8 bases between them. The CDR3 covers 13 residues.

This clonotype was seen only a few times. The chain is built from TRBV3-1 and TRBJ2-7; 10 bases line up with TRBD2. V gave up 5 bases and J gave up 2 bases; unmatched junction bases: 6. The CDR3 has 15 residues. Germline lookup yields CDR1 LGHDT and CDR2 YNNKEL (reference sequence). This chain's CDR3 is CASSSGTSVAYEQYF. CDR3 nucleotide sequence: TGTGCCAGCAGCAGCGGGACTAGCGTTGCCTACGAGCAGTACTTC.

This clonotype was observed a handful of times. The gene calls are TRBV3-1 and TRBJ2-3; D not resolved. The CDR3 consists of 12 residues. V was clipped by 1 base and J by 7 bases, with 6 bases between them. Germline loops: CDR1 LGHDT, CDR2 YNNKEL (reference sequence). The CDR3 coding sequence is TGTGCCAGCAGCCAAGGGGCGAATACGCAGTATTTT. Its protein is CASSQGANTQYF.

The chain is built from TRBV28 and TRBJ2-7, with 12 bases fitting TRBD2. Germline V lookup: CDR1 MDHEN, CDR2 SYDVKM. Losses at the gene ends were 5 bases for V and 4 bases for J; bases not matched to a gene: 12. The CDR3 totals 17 residues. The CDR3 DNA follows: TGTGCCAGCAGTCCGGGGGGACTAGCGGGTGAACATTACGAGCAGTACTTC. This gives the protein CASSPGGLAGEHYEQYF.